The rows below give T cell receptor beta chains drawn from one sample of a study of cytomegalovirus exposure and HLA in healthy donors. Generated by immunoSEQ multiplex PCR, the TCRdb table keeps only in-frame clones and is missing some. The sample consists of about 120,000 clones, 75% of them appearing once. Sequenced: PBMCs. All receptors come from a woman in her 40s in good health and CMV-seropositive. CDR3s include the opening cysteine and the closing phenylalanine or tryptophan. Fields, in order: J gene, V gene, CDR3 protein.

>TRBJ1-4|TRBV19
CASSLRVKTVF
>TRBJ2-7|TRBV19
CASSDLGSRGLDEQYF
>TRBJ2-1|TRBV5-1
CASSRYPGTGNGEQFF
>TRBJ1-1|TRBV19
CASSMAGSGGTTEAFF
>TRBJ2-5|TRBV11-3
CASSLGHGQVRETQYF
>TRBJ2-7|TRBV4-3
CASSQGRVSGGEQYF
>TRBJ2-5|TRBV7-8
CASSTGQSTETQYF
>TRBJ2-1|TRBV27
CASSVSDGTVDQFF
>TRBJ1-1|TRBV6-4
CASSVGTGNTEAFF
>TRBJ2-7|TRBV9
CASSSGDYYEQYF
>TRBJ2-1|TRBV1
CTSSPLPGLTYNEQFF
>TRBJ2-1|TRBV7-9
CASSRLGHNEQFF
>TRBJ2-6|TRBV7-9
CASRDSSGANVLTF